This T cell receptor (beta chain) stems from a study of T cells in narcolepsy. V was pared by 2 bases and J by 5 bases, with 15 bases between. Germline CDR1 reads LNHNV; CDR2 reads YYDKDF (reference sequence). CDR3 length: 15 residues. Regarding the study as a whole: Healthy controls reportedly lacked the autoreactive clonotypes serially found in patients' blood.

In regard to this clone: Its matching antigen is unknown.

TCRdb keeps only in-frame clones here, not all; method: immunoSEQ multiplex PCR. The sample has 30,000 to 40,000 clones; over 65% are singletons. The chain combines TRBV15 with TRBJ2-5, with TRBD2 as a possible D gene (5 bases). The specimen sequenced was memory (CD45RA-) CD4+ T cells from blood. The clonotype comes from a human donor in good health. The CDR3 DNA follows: TGTGCCACCAGCAGAAATCGAGGGCCAGGTGAGACCCAGTACTTC. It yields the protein CATSRNRGPGETQYF.